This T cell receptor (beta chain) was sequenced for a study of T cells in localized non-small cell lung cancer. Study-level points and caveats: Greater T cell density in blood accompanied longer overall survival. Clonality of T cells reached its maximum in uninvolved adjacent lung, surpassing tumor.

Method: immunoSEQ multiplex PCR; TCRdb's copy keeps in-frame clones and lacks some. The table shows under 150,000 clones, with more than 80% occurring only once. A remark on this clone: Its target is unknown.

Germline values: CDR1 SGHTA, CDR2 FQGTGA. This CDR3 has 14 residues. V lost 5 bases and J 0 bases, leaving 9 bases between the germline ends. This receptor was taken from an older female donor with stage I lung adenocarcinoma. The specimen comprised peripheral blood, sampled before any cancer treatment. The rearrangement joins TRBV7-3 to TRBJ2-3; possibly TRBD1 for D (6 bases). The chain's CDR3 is CASSVTGSTDTQYF. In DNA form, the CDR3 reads TGTGCCAGCAGCGTCACAGGGAGCACAGATACGCAGTATTTT.